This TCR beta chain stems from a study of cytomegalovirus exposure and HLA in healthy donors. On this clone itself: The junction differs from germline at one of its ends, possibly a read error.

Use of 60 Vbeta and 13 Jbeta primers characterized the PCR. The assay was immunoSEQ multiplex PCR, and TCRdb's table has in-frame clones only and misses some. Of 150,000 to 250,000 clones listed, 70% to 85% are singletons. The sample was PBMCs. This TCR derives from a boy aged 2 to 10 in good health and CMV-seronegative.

The CDR3 reads CASSRYHEQFF. The CDR3 coding sequence is TGTGCCAGCAGCCGCTACCATGAGCAGTTCTTC. The V gene is TRBV6-6, the J gene TRBJ2-1, with D unresolved. This CDR3 comprises 11 residues. CDR1 MNHNY and CDR2 SVGAGI come from the germline V gene (reference sequence).